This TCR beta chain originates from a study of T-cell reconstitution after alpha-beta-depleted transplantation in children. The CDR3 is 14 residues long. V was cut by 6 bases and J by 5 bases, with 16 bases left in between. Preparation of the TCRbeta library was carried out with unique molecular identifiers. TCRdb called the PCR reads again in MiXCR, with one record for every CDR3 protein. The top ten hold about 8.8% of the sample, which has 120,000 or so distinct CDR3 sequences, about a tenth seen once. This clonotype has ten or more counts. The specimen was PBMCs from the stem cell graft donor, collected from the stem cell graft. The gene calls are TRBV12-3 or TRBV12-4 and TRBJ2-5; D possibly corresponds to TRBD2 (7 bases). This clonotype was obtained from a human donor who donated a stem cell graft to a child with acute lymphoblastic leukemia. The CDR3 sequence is CASSPGGARETQYF. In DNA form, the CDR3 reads TGTGCCAGCAGCCCGGGGGGCGCGAGGGAGACCCAGTACTTC.